The next 17 T cell receptor beta chains were all read from a single sample in a study of response to subunit inactivated influenza vaccine. TCRdb re-analysed the RT-PCR reads in MiXCR, keeping a single row per CDR3 protein. Of 500,000 or so distinct CDR3 sequences in the sample, more than 15% were seen once. Sequencing used CD4+ T cells sorted from PBMCs, obtained approximately 25 months after vaccination. Receptors were obtained from a man aged 50 to 69 who received an inactivated influenza vaccine.

CDR3 in DNA: TGTGCCAGCAGGCTGGGGGGCCAGGGGGTCTACGAGCAGTACTTC. Encoded protein: CASRLGGQGVYEQYF. This chain joins TRBV28 and TRBJ2-7; possibly TRBD1 for D (7 bases). Germline CDR1 MDHEN, CDR2 SYDVKM. The V end was cut by 6 bases, the J end by 3 bases, with 18 bases between. The CDR3 contains 15 residues.

The V gene is TRBV4-2, the J gene TRBJ1-2; 8 bases line up with TRBD1. From germline, CDR1 is LGHNA and CDR2 YNFKEQ. V lost 1 base, J lost 3 bases, and 10 bases stayed unmatched. This CDR3 is 17 amino acids long. As DNA, the CDR3 is TGTGCCAGCAGCCAAGGCCGCGGGCAGGGGGCTCACTATGGCTACACCTTC. Its protein is CASSQGRGQGAHYGYTF.

This chain links TRBV20-1 with TRBJ2-5; D call uncertain. Germline values: CDR1 DFQATT, CDR2 SNEGSKA (reference sequence). V was pared by 0 bases and J by 2 bases, with 16 bases between. The CDR3 is 16 amino acids. In DNA, the CDR3 is TGCAGTGCTAGAGACTATATGCGAGGCAGGCAAGAGACCCAGTACTTC. Translating gives CSARDYMRGRQETQYF.

J is TRBJ2-3 and V is TRBV15; D is undetermined. This CDR3 region has 14 residues. The germline CDR1 and CDR2 sequences are LNHNV and YYDKDF (reference sequence). Trimming cost V 1 base and J 4 bases, with 9 bases left between them. The CDR3 here is CATSRAQGADTQYF. CDR3 DNA sequence: TGTGCCACCAGCAGAGCCCAAGGCGCAGATACGCAGTATTTT.

In its sample, this clonotype was seen many times. This sequence joins TRBV7-9 and TRBJ2-3; tentative D call: TRBD2 (5 bases). Germline V gene data show CDR1 as SEHNR and CDR2 as FQNEAQ (reference sequence). CDR3 size: 14 residues. Trimming left V 3 bases short and J 1 base short, with 8 bases between. The CDR3 sequence is CASSLRVGTDTQYF. In nucleotides, the CDR3 is TGTGCCAGCAGCTTGCGGGTGGGCACAGATACGCAGTATTTT.

The gene calls are TRBV15 and TRBJ2-7, with D perhaps TRBD1 (6 bases). The length of the CDR3 is 16 residues. Germline-derived CDR1 and CDR2 are LNHNV and YYDKDF (reference sequence). V lost 6 bases and J lost 1, with 19 bases in between. The CDR3 DNA is TGTGCCACCAGTAACAGACAAAACAGGGTATCCTACGAGCAGTACTTC. This translates into CATSNRQNRVSYEQYF.

The rearrangement uses TRBV4-2 and TRBJ1-2; D uncertain. This CDR3 is 15 amino acids long. Between the trimmed V and J ends, which lost 0 bases and 4 bases, there was a span of 12 bases. Germline V gene lookup returns CDR1 LGHNA and CDR2 YNFKEQ. The CDR3 sequence: CASSQDRQKIYGYTF. CDR3 nucleotides: TGTGCCAGCAGCCAAGATCGCCAGAAGATCTATGGCTACACCTTC.

This chain links TRBV20-1 with TRBJ2-3, with 8 bases matching TRBD2. Germline values: CDR1 DFQATT, CDR2 SNEGSKA (reference sequence). This CDR3 contains 17 residues. V was pared by 3 bases and J by 6 bases, with 17 bases of the junction left unmatched. As DNA, the CDR3 is TGCAGTGCTAGTTCAGGAAGTGACGGGGGGGCCGTGGATACGCAGTATTTT. Protein: CSASSGSDGGAVDTQYF.

This rearrangement joins TRBV6-2 or TRBV6-3 to TRBJ1-6, with TRBD1 identical over 12 bases. Germline V lookup: CDR1 MNHEY, CDR2 SVGEGT. Losses at the gene ends were 6 bases for V and 10 bases for J; bases not matched to a gene: 4. The CDR3 has 14 residues. Here the CDR3 reads CASRGTGGESPLHF. The CDR3, as DNA: TGTGCCAGCAGAGGGACAGGGGGCGAGTCACCCCTCCACTTT.

Here the CDR3 reads CASSQDGSTEAFF. In DNA form, the CDR3 reads TGTGCCAGCAGCCAAGACGGCAGCACTGAAGCTTTCTTT. The rearrangement uses TRBV4-2 and TRBJ1-1; D remains unclear. Germline CDR1 and CDR2: LGHNA and YNFKEQ. V was shortened by 0 bases and J by 4 bases, with 6 bases between the two germline ends. This CDR3 spans 13 amino acids.

This chain joins TRBV7-2 and TRBJ2-3; a possible D gene is TRBD1 (6 bases). Per the germline V gene, CDR1 is SGHTA and CDR2 is FQGNSA. CDR3 size: 14 residues. The V end lost 6 bases, the J end lost 1 base, and 11 bases lay between the germline ends. CDR3 nucleotides: TGTGCCAGCAGTGACAGGACTCGCACAGATACGCAGTATTTT. Encoded protein: CASSDRTRTDTQYF.

This clonotype was counted ten times or more. V is TRBV6-1 and J is TRBJ2-1, with D possibly TRBD1 on 7 matching bases. Germline loops: CDR1 MNHNS, CDR2 SASEGT. The CDR3 extends over 18 amino acids. The V end lost 5 bases, the J end lost 3 bases, and 23 bases lay between the germline ends. The CDR3 loop reads CASSPLSRGRRLYNEQFF. DNA of the CDR3: TGTGCCAGCAGTCCGCTTAGCAGGGGGAGGCGCCTCTACAATGAGCAGTTCTTC.

This chain links TRBV28 with TRBJ2-1; 12 nucleotides line up with TRBD1. The trim removed 4 bases at V and 9 bases at J, leaving 10 bases unmatched. The CDR3 totals 16 residues. Germline V gene data show CDR1 as MDHEN and CDR2 as SYDVKM. The CDR3 region is CASSSQVGQGAFEQFF. For the CDR3, the DNA is TGTGCCAGCAGTTCACAGGTGGGACAGGGGGCATTTGAGCAGTTCTTC.

V is TRBV11-1 and J is TRBJ2-1; a possible D gene is TRBD1 (5 bases). Germline V gene data show CDR1 as SGHAT and CDR2 as FQDESV (reference sequence). Trimming stripped 3 bases from V and 0 bases from J, with 18 bases between. The CDR3 consists of 18 residues. This CDR3 reads CASSFRQRSRSSYNEQFF. CDR3 DNA: TGTGCCAGCAGCTTTAGACAGAGGAGCCGCAGCTCCTACAATGAGCAGTTCTTC.

In its sample, this clonotype was seen many times. The chain recombines TRBV12-3 or TRBV12-4 with TRBJ2-1, with D perhaps TRBD2 (6 bases). This CDR3 has 14 residues. Trimming removed 3 bases from V and 4 bases from J, with 10 bases in between. The CDR3 sequence: CASSLAGQYNEQFF. CDR3 bases: TGTGCCAGCAGTTTGGCGGGGCAGTACAATGAGCAGTTCTTC.

This clonotype was counted ten times or more. The chain has TRBV20-1 and TRBJ1-2; D unclear. Germline-derived CDR1 and CDR2 are DFQATT and SNEGSKA (reference sequence). Trimming stripped 8 bases from V and 2 bases from J, with 15 bases between. The CDR3 covers 13 residues. The CDR3 coding sequence is TGCAGTTCTCCAACAGCGAAAAACTATGGCTACACCTTC. Translating gives CSSPTAKNYGYTF.

This clonotype was detected ten times or more. The chain has TRBV9 and TRBJ2-5; perhaps D is TRBD1 or TRBD2 (5 bases each). Germline CDR1 is SGDLS and CDR2 is YYNGEE. The length of the CDR3 is 15 residues. V was clipped by 2 bases and J by 2 bases, with 13 bases between them. The CDR3 spells CASSVFEGRQETQYF. The CDR3 DNA sequence: TGTGCCAGCAGCGTCTTCGAGGGGCGGCAAGAGACCCAGTACTTC.